This TCR beta chain was identified in a study of blood T cell repertoires in COVID-19. Overall study: There were acute and convalescent COVID-19 samples, and they came from the United States, Italy and Spain. Sources were T cells, B-cell-depleted T cells, or PBMCs; the material itself was cDNA or gDNA.

Germline CDR1 reads SGHRS; CDR2 reads YFSETQ. Trimming cost V 5 bases and J 0 bases; bases outside gene matches: 8. The CDR3 sequence is 15 residues long. In the study's own analysis: It was from reference gene primer amplification that nucleated cell counts were estimated. The protocol was immunoSEQ multiplex PCR, while the TCRdb copy is restricted to in-frame clones and leaves out a portion. V and J calls plus clone size are reproduced from that table; the DNA served to infer D and trimming. The table has approximately 250,000 clones, about 83% seen once. The chain is built from TRBV5-1 and TRBJ2-7; 7 bases map to TRBD1. The sequenced sample was peripheral blood. The sequence derives from a woman in her forties or fifties with acute or convalescent COVID-19. The CDR3 DNA sequence: TGCGCCAGCAGTCGTAGCCGGGACAGCTCCTACGAGCAGTACTTC. Protein product: CASSRSRDSSYEQYF.